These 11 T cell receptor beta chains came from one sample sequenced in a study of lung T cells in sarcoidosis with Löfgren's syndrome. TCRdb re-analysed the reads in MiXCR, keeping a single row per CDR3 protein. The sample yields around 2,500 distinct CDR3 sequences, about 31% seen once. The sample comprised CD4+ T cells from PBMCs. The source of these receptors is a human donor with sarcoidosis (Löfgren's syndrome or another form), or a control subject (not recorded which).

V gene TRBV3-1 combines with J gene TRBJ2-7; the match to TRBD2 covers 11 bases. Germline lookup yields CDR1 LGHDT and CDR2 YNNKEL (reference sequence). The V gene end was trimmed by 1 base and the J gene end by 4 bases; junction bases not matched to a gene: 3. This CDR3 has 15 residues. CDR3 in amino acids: CASSQAGTSGYEQYF. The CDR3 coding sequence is TGTGCCAGCAGCCAAGCAGGGACTAGCGGTTACGAGCAGTACTTC.

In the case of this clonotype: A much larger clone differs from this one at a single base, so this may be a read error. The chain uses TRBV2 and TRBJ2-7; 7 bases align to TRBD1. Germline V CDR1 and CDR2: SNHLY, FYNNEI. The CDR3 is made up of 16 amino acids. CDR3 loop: CASSEAPGDSSYEQHF. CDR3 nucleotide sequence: TGTGCCAGCAGTGAAGCGCCTGGGGACAGTTCCTACGAGCAGCACTTC.

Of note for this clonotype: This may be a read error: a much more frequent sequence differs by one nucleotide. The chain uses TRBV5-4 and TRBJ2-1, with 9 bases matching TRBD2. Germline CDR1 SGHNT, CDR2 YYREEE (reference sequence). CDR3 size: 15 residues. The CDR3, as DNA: TGTGCCAGCGGCTTAGGGCGGGAGGGGGTGCTTGAGCAGTTCTTC. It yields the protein CASGLGREGVLEQFF.

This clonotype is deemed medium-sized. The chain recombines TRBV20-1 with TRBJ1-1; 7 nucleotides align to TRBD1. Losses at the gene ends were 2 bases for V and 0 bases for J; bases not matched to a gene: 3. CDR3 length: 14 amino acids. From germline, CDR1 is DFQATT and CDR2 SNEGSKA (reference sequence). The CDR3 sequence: CSARPGQMNTEAFF. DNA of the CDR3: TGCAGTGCTAGACCGGGACAGATGAACACTGAAGCTTTCTTT.

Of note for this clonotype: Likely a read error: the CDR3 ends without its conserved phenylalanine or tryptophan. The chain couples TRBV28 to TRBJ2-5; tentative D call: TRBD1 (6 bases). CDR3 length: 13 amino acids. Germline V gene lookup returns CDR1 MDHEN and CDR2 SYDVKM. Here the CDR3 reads CASSRQGQETQYS. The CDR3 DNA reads TGTGCCAGCAGTCGGCAGGGACAAGAGACTCAGTACTCC.

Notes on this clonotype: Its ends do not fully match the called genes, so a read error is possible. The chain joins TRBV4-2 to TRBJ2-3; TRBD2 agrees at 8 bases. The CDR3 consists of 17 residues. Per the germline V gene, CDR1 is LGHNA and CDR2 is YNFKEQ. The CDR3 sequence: CASSQDSSGSFSGTQYF. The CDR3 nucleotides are TGTGCTAGCAGCCAAGATTCGAGCGGGAGTTTTTCAGGTACGCAGTATTTT.

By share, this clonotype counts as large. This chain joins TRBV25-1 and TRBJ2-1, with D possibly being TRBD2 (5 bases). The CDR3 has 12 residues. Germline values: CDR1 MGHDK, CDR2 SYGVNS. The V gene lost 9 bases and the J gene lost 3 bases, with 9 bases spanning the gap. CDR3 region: CASVGVYNEQFF. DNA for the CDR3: TGTGCCAGTGTCGGGGTCTACAATGAGCAGTTCTTC.

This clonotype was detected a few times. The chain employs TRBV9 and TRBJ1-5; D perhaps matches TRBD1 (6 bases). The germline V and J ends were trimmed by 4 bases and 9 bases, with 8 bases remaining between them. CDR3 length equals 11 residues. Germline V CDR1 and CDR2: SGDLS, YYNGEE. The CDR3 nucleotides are TGTGCCAGCAGCACGACAGGGCCCCAGCATTTT. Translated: CASSTTGPQHF.

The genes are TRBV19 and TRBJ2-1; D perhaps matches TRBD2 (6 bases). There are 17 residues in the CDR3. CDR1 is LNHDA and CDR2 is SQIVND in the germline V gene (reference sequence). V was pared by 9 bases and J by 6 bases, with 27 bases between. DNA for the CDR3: TGTGCCAGCTCCGGGACTCCTGGCTTTAGGGTCACCAATGAGCAGTTCTTC. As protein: CASSGTPGFRVTNEQFF.

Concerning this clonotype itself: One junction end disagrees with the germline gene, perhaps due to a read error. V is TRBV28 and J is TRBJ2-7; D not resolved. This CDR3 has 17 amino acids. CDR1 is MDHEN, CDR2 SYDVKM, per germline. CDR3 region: CASSTKSLRTKHYEQYF. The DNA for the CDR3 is TGCGCCAGCAGTACCAAATCGCTCCGGACGAAACACTACGAGCAGTACTTC.

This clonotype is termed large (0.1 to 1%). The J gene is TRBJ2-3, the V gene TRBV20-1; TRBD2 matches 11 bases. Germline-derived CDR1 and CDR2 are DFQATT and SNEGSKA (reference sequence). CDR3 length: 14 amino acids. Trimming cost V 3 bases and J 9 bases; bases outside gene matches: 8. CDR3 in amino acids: CSASLTLAGGTQYF. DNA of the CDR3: TGCAGTGCTAGTTTGACCCTAGCGGGAGGCACGCAGTATTTT.